The sequence of this TCR beta chain was determined in a study of spatial heterogeneity in lung cancer. Background on the study: Sequence detection consistently recorded a greater number of beta-chain than alpha-chain sequences. Unique TCR and UMI combinations averaged more than ten appearances each in raw reads. General study findings and limits: One measure, the expanded intratumoral alpha and beta TCR count, tracked tumor mutation counts.

By its share, this clonotype is medium-sized (0.01 to 0.1%). Its antigen is unknown. Time point reported: sample taken at primary tumor resection. Approximately 70 TRACERx patients with early, untreated non-small cell lung cancer donated samples. Whole RNA obtained from tumor, nontumor lung or frozen PBMC underwent sequencing without sorting. Trimming removed 8 bases from V and 0 bases from J, with 9 bases in between. Germline V gene data show CDR1 as KGHDR and CDR2 as SFDVKD. This CDR3 is 14 amino acids long. TCRdb independently ran MiXCR on the 5' RACE reads; one entry per CDR3 protein. Of about 27,000 distinct CDR3 sequences in the sample, approximately 7.7% were seen once.

This chain uses TRBV24-1 with TRBJ2-2; D possibly uses TRBD1 or TRBD2 (6 bases each). The sequences come from lung tumor tissue, collected at surgery. The TCR originated in a male donor with early-stage non-small cell lung cancer. The CDR3 region is CATMGGSNTGELFF. Here the CDR3 DNA reads TGTGCCACCATGGGGGGCTCGAACACCGGGGAGCTGTTTTTT.